The present entry profiles one T cell receptor beta chain with its context. Antigen unknown. Germline V gene data show CDR1 as SGHTA and CDR2 as FQGTGA. V lost 6 bases to trimming and J lost 0 bases; unmatched junction nucleotides: 12. CDR3 size: 17 residues. This record belongs to a study of cytomegalovirus exposure and HLA in healthy donors. Those who donated were healthy bone marrow donors. It was with 60 Vbeta and 13 Jbeta primers that the PCR ran. The data were produced by immunoSEQ multiplex PCR, yet TCRdb's version contains in-frame clones alone and is incomplete. The sample has 95,000 to 100,000 clones, over 75% seen once. Study results and caveats: In a later analysis, TCR beta V- and J-gene trimming was associated with a missense DCLRE1C variant. For most TCR beta V segments, an earlier analysis put the productive rate at about 87% or about 30% of the time.

The sequencing sample was made of PBMCs. The chain uses TRBV7-3 and TRBJ2-3, with 7 bases identical to TRBD1. The TCR was taken from a female donor in good health and CMV-seropositive. In nucleotides, the CDR3 is TGTGCCAGCAGTCGGACGGGGACAGCCACTAGCACAGATACGCAGTATTTT. It translates to CASSRTGTATSTDTQYF.